This TCR beta chain was found in a study of blood T cell repertoires in COVID-19. From germline, CDR1 is SGHNT and CDR2 YYREEE (reference sequence). V gave up 4 bases and J gave up 5 bases, with 7 bases separating them. The CDR3 consists of 12 residues. Original processing notes: Amplifying reference gene primers gave estimates of nucleated cell counts. Profiling relied on immunoSEQ multiplex PCR, and the TCRdb table lists in-frame clones only, not all of them. Clonal size and the V and J genes are those of that table, whereas D and trimming came from the DNA. There are about 200,000 clones in the sample; approximately 80% occur only once, and 13% lies in the top ten.

The chain links TRBV5-4 to TRBJ2-1; D gene unclear. The receptor's source is a human donor in a cohort sampled during active COVID-19. Sequenced material: peripheral blood. CDR3 sequence (DNA): TGTGCCAGCAGCCACCGAGACAATGAGCAGTTCTTC. It specifies CASSHRDNEQFF.